Listed below are T cell receptor beta chains from one sample, sequenced in a study of PD-1 blockade in mismatch repair-deficient tumors. Assay: immunoSEQ multiplex PCR; the TCRdb copy retains only in-frame clones and omits some. Among 90,000 to 130,000 clones listed, more than 60% were seen once. Sequencing used peripheral blood, obtained around 60 weeks after starting pembrolizumab. These receptors all come from an adult with mismatch repair-deficient cancer. The CDR3 runs from the conserved cysteine through the conserved F or W. D genes are given only for firm matches. Expanded clones are given a class, and other clones once, few, many or no size at all.

d_gene: NA
v_gene: TRBV18
abundance: NA
j_gene: TRBJ2-3
len: 16
CDR3nt: TGTGCCAGCTCACCACCGGTCTATCAATTGACAGATACGCAGTATTTT
CDR3aa: CASSPPVYQLTDTQYF

d_gene: NA
v_gene: TRBV7-6
abundance: few
j_gene: TRBJ2-2
len: 16
CDR3nt: TGTGCCAGCAGCTTAGTCGTGACAAGGAACACCGGGGAGCTGTTTTTT
CDR3aa: CASSLVVTRNTGELFF

d_gene: TRBD1
v_gene: TRBV5-1
abundance: NA
j_gene: TRBJ1-2
len: 15
CDR3nt: TGCGCCAGCAGCCCTGGGCGGACAGGGACGGATGGCTACACCTTC
CDR3aa: CASSPGRTGTDGYTF

d_gene: NA
v_gene: TRBV19
abundance: NA
j_gene: TRBJ1-2
len: 14
CDR3nt: TGTGCCAGTAGTATAGATACTCAGTCCTATGGCTACACCTTC
CDR3aa: CASSIDTQSYGYTF

d_gene: TRBD1
v_gene: TRBV27
abundance: NA
j_gene: TRBJ1-2
len: 16
CDR3nt: TGTGCCAGCAGCCTGGGGGCAGGGGGCGATAACTATGGCTACACCTTC
CDR3aa: CASSLGAGGDNYGYTF

d_gene: NA
v_gene: TRBV7-6
abundance: NA
j_gene: TRBJ1-3
len: 17
CDR3nt: TGTGCCAGCAGCTTAAGCCCCCGGGGTAGCTCTGGAAACACCATATATTTT
CDR3aa: CASSLSPRGSSGNTIYF

d_gene: TRBD1
v_gene: TRBV6-1
abundance: NA
j_gene: TRBJ1-1
len: 14
CDR3nt: TGTGCCAGCAGTAACAGGGGGCCCAACACTGAAGCTTTCTTT
CDR3aa: CASSNRGPNTEAFF

d_gene: NA
v_gene: TRBV7-3
abundance: NA
j_gene: TRBJ2-3
len: 14
CDR3nt: TGTGCCAGCAGCAAAGACAGGTTCACAGATACGCAGTATTTT
CDR3aa: CASSKDRFTDTQYF

d_gene: NA
v_gene: TRBV5-1
abundance: NA
j_gene: TRBJ1-1
len: 12
CDR3nt: TGCGCCAGCAGCCGGGACAACGGAGGAGCTTTCTTT
CDR3aa: CASSRDNGGAFF

d_gene: NA
v_gene: TRBV5-1
abundance: NA
j_gene: TRBJ2-7
len: 14
CDR3nt: TGCGCCAGCAGCTTGGTTCCATGGGTTCTCGAGCAGTACTTC
CDR3aa: CASSLVPWVLEQYF

d_gene: NA
v_gene: TRBV6-5
abundance: NA
j_gene: TRBJ1-2
len: 16
CDR3nt: TGTGCCAGCAGTTACGGGGGATCCGGGATTACCTATGGCTACACCTTC
CDR3aa: CASSYGGSGITYGYTF

d_gene: NA
v_gene: TRBV10-3
abundance: NA
j_gene: TRBJ1-2
len: 16
CDR3nt: TGTGCCATCCGAAAAGAAGGGATCATCTTTAACTATGGCTACACCTTC
CDR3aa: CAIRKEGIIFNYGYTF

d_gene: TRBD2
v_gene: TRBV9
abundance: NA
j_gene: TRBJ2-2
len: 16
CDR3nt: TGTGCCAGCAGCGTACCCCTAGCGGGAGGGCCCGGGGAGCTGTTTTTT
CDR3aa: CASSVPLAGGPGELFF

d_gene: NA
v_gene: TRBV30
abundance: NA
j_gene: TRBJ2-6
len: 14
CDR3nt: TGTGCCTGGAGTGTAAGGGACACGGCCAACGTCCTGACTTTC
CDR3aa: CAWSVRDTANVLTF

d_gene: TRBD2
v_gene: TRBV7-8
abundance: NA
j_gene: TRBJ2-5
len: 15
CDR3nt: TGTGCCAGCAGCGAACTAGCGGGAGAGATGGAGACCCAGTACTTC
CDR3aa: CASSELAGEMETQYF

d_gene: TRBD1
v_gene: TRBV7-3
abundance: NA
j_gene: TRBJ2-4
len: 14
CDR3nt: TGTGCCAGCAGCCAACAGGGGAGCAAAAACATTCAGTACTTC
CDR3aa: CASSQQGSKNIQYF

d_gene: NA
v_gene: TRBV6-5
abundance: NA
j_gene: TRBJ2-1
len: 11
CDR3nt: TGTGCCAGCAGAACGGAGGGTGGTGATTTCTTC
CDR3aa: CASRTEGGDFF

d_gene: NA
v_gene: TRBV6-1
abundance: few
j_gene: TRBJ1-1
len: 12
CDR3nt: TGTGCCAGCAGTGAAAGGCTTAATGAAGCTTTCTTT
CDR3aa: CASSERLNEAFF

d_gene: TRBD2
v_gene: TRBV7-3
abundance: NA
j_gene: TRBJ2-1
len: 15
CDR3nt: TGTGCCAGCAGCTCGAGACTAGCGGATTACAATGAGCAGTTCTTC
CDR3aa: CASSSRLADYNEQFF

d_gene: NA
v_gene: TRBV6-5
abundance: NA
j_gene: TRBJ2-7
len: 14
CDR3nt: TGTGCCAGCATCGACTCCCAGAGCTCCTACGAGCAGTACTTC
CDR3aa: CASIDSQSSYEQYF

d_gene: NA
v_gene: TRBV11-2
abundance: NA
j_gene: TRBJ2-1
len: 11
CDR3nt: TGTGCCAGCAGCCAGACCAATGAGCAGTTCTTC
CDR3aa: CASSQTNEQFF

d_gene: NA
v_gene: TRBV7-2
abundance: NA
j_gene: TRBJ2-5
len: 17
CDR3nt: TGTGCCAGCAGCTTTGGTCTCCGGAGGGGGCTTGGGGAGACCCAGTACTTC
CDR3aa: CASSFGLRRGLGETQYF

d_gene: TRBD2
v_gene: TRBV19
abundance: NA
j_gene: TRBJ2-3
len: 14
CDR3nt: TGTGCCACAATGCGGATAGCGGGATTGGATACGCAGTATTTT
CDR3aa: CATMRIAGLDTQYF

d_gene: NA
v_gene: TRBV4-3
abundance: NA
j_gene: TRBJ1-1
len: 14
CDR3nt: TGCGCCAGCAGCCAAGATCGAGGGGCTGAAAGAGCTTTCTTT
CDR3aa: CASSQDRGAERAFF

d_gene: NA
v_gene: TRBV10-2
abundance: NA
j_gene: TRBJ1-6
len: 13
CDR3nt: TGCGCCAGCAGTGAGCAGGGTAGATCACCCCTCCACTTT
CDR3aa: CASSEQGRSPLHF

d_gene: TRBD2
v_gene: TRBV7-9
abundance: NA
j_gene: TRBJ2-1
len: 15
CDR3nt: TGTGCCAGCAGCCGCAGCGGGGCTGCAGGGAATGAGCAGTTCTTC
CDR3aa: CASSRSGAAGNEQFF

d_gene: NA
v_gene: TRBV9
abundance: once
j_gene: TRBJ2-6
len: 15
CDR3nt: TGTGCCAGCAGCGCCCGTGACTCTGGGGCCAACGTCCTGACTTTC
CDR3aa: CASSARDSGANVLTF

d_gene: TRBD2
v_gene: TRBV5-4
abundance: NA
j_gene: TRBJ2-1
len: 15
CDR3nt: TGTGCCAGCAGCTTGGATGGCGGGAGCTACAATGAGCAGTTCTTC
CDR3aa: CASSLDGGSYNEQFF

d_gene: TRBD2
v_gene: TRBV7-9
abundance: NA
j_gene: TRBJ2-7
len: 15
CDR3nt: TGTGCCAGCAGCTCGATGACTAGCGGAGCCTACGAGCAGTACTTC
CDR3aa: CASSSMTSGAYEQYF

d_gene: NA
v_gene: TRBV4-3
abundance: NA
j_gene: TRBJ2-1
len: 16
CDR3nt: TGCGCCAGCAGCCAAGAGAGGAGCAGTTCCTACAATGAGCAGTTCTTC
CDR3aa: CASSQERSSSYNEQFF

d_gene: NA
v_gene: TRBV5-1
abundance: NA
j_gene: TRBJ2-3
len: 14
CDR3nt: TGCGCCAGCAGCTTGGGGGGTCACACAGATACGCAGTATTTT
CDR3aa: CASSLGGHTDTQYF

d_gene: TRBD1
v_gene: TRBV18
abundance: NA
j_gene: TRBJ2-7
len: 14
CDR3nt: TGTGCCAGCTCACCGGACAGGGAATGGGACGAGCAGTACTTC
CDR3aa: CASSPDREWDEQYF

d_gene: NA
v_gene: TRBV7-9
abundance: NA
j_gene: TRBJ1-5
len: 15
CDR3nt: TGTGCCAGCAGCTTAGATATAGGGGTCACTCAGCCCCAGCATTTT
CDR3aa: CASSLDIGVTQPQHF

d_gene: NA
v_gene: TRBV5-4
abundance: medium-sized
j_gene: TRBJ2-2
len: 16
CDR3nt: TGTGCCAGCAGCTCGGGAGCAGCGGAGAACACCGGGGAGCTGTTTTTT
CDR3aa: CASSSGAAENTGELFF